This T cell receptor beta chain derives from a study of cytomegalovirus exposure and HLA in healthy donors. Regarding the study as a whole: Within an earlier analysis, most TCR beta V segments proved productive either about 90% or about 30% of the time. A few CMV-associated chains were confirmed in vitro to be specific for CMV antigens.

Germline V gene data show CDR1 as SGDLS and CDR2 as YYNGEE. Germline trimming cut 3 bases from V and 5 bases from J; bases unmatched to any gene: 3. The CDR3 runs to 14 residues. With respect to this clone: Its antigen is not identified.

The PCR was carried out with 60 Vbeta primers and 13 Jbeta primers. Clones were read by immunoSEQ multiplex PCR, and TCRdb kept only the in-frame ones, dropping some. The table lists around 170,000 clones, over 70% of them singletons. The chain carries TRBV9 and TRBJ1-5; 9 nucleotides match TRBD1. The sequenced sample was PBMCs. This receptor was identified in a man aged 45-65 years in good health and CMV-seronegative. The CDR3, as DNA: TGTGCCAGCAGCGGAACAGGGGGCGATCAGCCCCAGCATTTT. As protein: CASSGTGGDQPQHF.